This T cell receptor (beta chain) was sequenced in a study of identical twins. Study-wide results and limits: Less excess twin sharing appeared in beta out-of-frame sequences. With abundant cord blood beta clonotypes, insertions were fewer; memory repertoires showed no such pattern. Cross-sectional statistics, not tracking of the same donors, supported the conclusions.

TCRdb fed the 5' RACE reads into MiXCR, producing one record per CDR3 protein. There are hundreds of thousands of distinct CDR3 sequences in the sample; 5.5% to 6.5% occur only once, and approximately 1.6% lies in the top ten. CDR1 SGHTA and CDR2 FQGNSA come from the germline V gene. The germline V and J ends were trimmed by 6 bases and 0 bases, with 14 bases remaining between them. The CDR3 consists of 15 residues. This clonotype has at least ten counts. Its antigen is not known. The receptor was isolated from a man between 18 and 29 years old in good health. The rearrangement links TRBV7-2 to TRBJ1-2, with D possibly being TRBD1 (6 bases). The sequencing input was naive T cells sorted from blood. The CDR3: CASRREQGPNYGYTF. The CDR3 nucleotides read TGTGCCAGCAGGAGGGAACAGGGACCTAACTATGGCTACACCTTC.